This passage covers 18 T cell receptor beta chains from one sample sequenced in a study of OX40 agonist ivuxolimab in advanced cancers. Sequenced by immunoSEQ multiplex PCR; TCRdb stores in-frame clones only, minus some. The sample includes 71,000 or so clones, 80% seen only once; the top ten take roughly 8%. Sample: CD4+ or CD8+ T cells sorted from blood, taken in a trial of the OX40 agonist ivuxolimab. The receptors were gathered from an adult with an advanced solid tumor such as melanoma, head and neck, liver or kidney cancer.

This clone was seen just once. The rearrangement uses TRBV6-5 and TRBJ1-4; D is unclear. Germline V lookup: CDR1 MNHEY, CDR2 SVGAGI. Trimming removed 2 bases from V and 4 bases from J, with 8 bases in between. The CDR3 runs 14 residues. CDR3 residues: CASSYGGLNEKLFF. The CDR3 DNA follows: TGTGCCAGCAGTTACGGTGGCCTTAATGAAAAACTGTTTTTT.

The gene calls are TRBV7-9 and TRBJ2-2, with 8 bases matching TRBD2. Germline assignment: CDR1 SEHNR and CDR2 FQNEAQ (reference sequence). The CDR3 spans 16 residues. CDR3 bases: TGTGCTCTACCCAGCGGGAGCTCGCGGGTAGCCGGGGAGCTGTTTTTT. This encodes CALPSGSSRVAGELFF.

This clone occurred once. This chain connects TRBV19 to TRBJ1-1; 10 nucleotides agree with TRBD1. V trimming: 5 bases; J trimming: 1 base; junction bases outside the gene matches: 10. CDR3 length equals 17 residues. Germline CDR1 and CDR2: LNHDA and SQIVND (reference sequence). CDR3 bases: TGTGCCAGTAGTGCGGGACAGGGGCGGTATGAGAACACTGAAGCTTTCTTT. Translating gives CASSAGQGRYENTEAFF.

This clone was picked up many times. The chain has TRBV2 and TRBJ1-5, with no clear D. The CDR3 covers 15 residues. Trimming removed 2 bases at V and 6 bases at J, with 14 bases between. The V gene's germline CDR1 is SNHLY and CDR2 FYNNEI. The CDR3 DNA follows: TGTGCCAGCAGTGAATTTCGGGAGAAGGGTCAGCCCCAGCATTTT. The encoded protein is CASSEFREKGQPQHF.

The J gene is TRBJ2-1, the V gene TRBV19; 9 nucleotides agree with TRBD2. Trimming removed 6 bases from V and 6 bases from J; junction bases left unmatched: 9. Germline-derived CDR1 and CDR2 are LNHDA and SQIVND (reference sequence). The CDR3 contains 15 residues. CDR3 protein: CASSFFSGSFNEQFF. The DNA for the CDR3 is TGTGCCAGTAGCTTTTTTAGCGGGAGTTTCAATGAGCAGTTCTTC.

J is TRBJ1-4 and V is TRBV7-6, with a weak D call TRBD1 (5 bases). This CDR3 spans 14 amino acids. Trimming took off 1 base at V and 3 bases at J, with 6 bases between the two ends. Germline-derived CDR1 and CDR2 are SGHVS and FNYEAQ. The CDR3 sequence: CASSLGTSNEKLFF. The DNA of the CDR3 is TGTGCCAGCAGCTTAGGGACATCTAATGAAAAACTGTTTTTT.

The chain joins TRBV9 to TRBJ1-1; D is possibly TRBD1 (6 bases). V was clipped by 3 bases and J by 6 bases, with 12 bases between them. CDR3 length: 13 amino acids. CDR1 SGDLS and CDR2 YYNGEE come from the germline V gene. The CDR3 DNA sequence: TGTGCCAGCAGCGCCGACAACAGGGCTGAAGCTTTCTTT. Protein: CASSADNRAEAFF.

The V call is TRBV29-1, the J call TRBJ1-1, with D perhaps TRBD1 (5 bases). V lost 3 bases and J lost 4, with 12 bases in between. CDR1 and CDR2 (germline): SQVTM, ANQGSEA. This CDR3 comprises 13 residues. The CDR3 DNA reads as TGCAGCGTTGATAGGGGCTTCGGCACTGAAGCTTTCTTT. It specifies CSVDRGFGTEAFF.

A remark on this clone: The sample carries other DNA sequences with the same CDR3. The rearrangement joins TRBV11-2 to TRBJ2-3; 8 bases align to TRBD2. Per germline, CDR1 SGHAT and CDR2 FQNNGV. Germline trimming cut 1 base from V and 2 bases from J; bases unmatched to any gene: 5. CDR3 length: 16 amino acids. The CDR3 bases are TGTGCCAGCAGCTTAGGTACTAGCGGACCCACAGATACGCAGTATTTT. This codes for CASSLGTSGPTDTQYF. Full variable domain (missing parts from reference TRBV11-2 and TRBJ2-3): EAGVAQSPRYKIIEKRQSVAFWCNPISGHATLYWYQQILGQGPKLLIQFQNNGVVDDSQLPKDRFSAERLKGVDSTLKIQPAKLEDSAVYLCASSLGTSGPTDTQYFGPGTRLTVL.

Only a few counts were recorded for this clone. The CDR3 region is CASSLFQDEQFF. As DNA, the CDR3 is TGTGCCAGCAGTTTATTCCAGGATGAGCAGTTCTTC. The chain joins TRBV28 to TRBJ2-1; no clear D gene. V shed 1 base and J shed 8 bases, with 6 bases lying between them. CDR1 and CDR2 (germline): MDHEN, SYDVKM. The CDR3 consists of 12 residues.

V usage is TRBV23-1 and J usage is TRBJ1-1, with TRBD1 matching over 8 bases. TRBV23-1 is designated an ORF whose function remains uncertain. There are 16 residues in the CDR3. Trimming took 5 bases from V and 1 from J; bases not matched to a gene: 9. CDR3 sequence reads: CASSTSCGQGNTEAFF. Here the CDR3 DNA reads TGCGCCAGCAGTACATCTTGCGGACAGGGGAACACTGAAGCTTTCTTT.

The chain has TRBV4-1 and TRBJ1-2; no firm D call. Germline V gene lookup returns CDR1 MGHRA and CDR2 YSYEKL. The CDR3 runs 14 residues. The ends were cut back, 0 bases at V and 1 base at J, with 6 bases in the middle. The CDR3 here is CASSQDLINYGYTF. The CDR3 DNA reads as TGCGCCAGCAGCCAAGACTTGATTAACTATGGCTACACCTTC.

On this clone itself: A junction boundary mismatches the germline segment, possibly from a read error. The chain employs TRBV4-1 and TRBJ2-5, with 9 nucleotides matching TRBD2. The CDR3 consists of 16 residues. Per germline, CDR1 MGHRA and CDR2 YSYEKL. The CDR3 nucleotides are TGCGCCAGCAACCAAGTCATAAGCGGGGGGATGGAGACCCAGTACTTC. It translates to CASNQVISGGMETQYF.

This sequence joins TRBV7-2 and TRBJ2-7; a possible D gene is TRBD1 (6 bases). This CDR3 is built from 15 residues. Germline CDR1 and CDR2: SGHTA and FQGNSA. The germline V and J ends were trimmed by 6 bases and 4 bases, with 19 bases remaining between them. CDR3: CASRNRAVLGYEQYF. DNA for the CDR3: TGTGCCAGCAGGAACAGGGCCGTTCTAGGGTACGAGCAGTACTTC. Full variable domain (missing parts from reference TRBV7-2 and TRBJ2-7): GAGVSQSPSNKVTEKGKDVELRCDPISGHTALYWYRQSLGQGLEFLIYFQGNSAPDKSGLPSDRFSAERTGGSVSTLTIQRTQQEDSAVYLCASRNRAVLGYEQYFGPGTRLTVT.

The chain's CDR3 is CASSTTGTEKLFF. The CDR3 DNA sequence: TGTGCCAGTAGTACGACAGGGACTGAAAAACTGTTTTTT. This chain joins TRBV19 and TRBJ1-4; 7 bases are shared with TRBD1. With V trimmed by 4 bases and J by 7 bases, 3 bases remained unmatched. There are 13 residues in the CDR3. Germline-derived CDR1 and CDR2 are LNHDA and SQIVND (reference sequence).

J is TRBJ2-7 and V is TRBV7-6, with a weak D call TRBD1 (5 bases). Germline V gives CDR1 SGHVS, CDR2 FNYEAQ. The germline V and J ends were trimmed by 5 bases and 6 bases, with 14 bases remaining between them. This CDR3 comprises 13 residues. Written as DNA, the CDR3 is TGTGCCAGCAGCCCTCCCGATAGGGGCGAGCAGTACTTC. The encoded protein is CASSPPDRGEQYF.

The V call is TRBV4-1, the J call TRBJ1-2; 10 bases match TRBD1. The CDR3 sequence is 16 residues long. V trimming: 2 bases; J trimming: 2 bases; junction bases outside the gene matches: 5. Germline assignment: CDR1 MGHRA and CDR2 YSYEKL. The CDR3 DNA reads TGCGCCAGCAGCCAACCTCGGACAGGGGGGAACTATGGCTACACCTTC. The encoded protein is CASSQPRTGGNYGYTF.

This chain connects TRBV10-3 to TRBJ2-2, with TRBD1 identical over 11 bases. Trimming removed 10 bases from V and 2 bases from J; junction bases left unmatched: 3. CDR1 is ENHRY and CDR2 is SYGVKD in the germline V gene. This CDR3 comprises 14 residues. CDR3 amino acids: CATGQGANTGELFF. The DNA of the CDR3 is TGTGCCACCGGACAGGGGGCAAACACCGGGGAGCTGTTTTTT.